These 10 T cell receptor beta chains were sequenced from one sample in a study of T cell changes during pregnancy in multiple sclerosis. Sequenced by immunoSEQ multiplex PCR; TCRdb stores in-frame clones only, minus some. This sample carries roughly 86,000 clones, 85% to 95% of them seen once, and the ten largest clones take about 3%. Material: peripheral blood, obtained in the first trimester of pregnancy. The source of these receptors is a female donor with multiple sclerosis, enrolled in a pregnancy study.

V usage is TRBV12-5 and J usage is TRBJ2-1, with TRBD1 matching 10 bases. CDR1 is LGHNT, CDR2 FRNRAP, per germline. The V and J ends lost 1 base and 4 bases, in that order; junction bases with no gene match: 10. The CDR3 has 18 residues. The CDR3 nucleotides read TGTGCTAGTGGTTTGGGAGGGGAGTGGACAGGGGGGTACAATGAGCAGTTCTTC. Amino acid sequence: CASGLGGEWTGGYNEQFF. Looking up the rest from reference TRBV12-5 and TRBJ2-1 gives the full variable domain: DARVTQTPRHKVTEMGQEVTMRCQPILGHNTVFWYRQTMMQGLELLAYFRNRAPLDDSGMPKDRFSAEMPDATLATLKIQPSEPRDSAVYFCASGLGGEWTGGYNEQFFGPGTRLTVL.

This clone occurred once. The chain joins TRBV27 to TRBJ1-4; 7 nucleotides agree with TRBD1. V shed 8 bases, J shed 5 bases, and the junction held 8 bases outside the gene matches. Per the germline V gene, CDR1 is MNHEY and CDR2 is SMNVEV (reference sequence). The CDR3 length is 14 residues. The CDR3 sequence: CASGRPGQNEKLFF. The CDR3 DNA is TGTGCCAGCGGCCGACCGGGACAGAATGAAAAACTGTTTTTT.

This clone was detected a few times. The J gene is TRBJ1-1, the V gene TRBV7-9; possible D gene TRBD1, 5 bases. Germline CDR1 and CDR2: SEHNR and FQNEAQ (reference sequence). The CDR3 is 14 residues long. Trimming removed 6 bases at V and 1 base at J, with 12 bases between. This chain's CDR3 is CASSLMTANTEAFF. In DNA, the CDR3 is TGTGCCAGCAGTCTGATGACAGCGAACACTGAAGCTTTCTTT.

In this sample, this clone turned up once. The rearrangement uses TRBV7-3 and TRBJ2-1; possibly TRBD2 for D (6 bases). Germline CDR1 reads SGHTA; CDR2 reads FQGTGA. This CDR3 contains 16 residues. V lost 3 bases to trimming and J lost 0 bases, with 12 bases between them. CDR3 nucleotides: TGTGCCAGCAGCTTCCGGGGAGGCGCCTCCTACAATGAGCAGTTCTTC. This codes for CASSFRGGASYNEQFF.

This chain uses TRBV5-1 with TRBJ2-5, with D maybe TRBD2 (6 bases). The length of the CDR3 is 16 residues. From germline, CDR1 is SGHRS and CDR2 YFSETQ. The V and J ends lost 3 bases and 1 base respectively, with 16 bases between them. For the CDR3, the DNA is TGCGCCAGCAGCTGGGGACTGGCCTCCGCCCAAGAGACCCAGTACTTC. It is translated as CASSWGLASAQETQYF.

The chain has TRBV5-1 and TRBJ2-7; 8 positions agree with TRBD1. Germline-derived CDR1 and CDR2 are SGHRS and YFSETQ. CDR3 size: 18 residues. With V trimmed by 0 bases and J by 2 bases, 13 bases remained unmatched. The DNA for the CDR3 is TGCGCCAGCAGCTTGGTTAGGACAGGGTCGATAAAAGCCTACGAGCAGTACTTC. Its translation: CASSLVRTGSIKAYEQYF.

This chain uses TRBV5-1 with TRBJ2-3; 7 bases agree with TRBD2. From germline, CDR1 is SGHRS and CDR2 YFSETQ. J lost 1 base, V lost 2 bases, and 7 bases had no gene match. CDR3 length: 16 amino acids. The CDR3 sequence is CASSLNGGSGTDTQYF. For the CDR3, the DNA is TGCGCCAGCAGCTTAAACGGGGGGAGCGGCACAGATACGCAGTATTTT.

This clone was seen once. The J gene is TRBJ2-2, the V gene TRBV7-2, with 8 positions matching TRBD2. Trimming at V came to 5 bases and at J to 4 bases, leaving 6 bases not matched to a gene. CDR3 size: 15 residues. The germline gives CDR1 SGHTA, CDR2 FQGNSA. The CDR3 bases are TGTGCCAGCAGCCCCGGGACTAGGGTCACCGGGGAGCTGTTTTTT. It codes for CASSPGTRVTGELFF.

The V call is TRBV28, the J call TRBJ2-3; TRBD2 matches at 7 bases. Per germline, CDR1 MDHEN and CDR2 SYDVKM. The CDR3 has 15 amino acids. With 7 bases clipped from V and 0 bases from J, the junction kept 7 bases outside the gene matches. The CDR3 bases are TGTGCCAGCACCCAAGCGGGAACTAGCACAGATACGCAGTATTTT. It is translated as CASTQAGTSTDTQYF. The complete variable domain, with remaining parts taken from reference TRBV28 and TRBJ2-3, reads DVKVTQSSRYLVKRTGEKVFLECVQDMDHENMFWYRQDPGLGLRLIYFSYDVKMKEKGDIPEGYSVSREKKERFSLILESASTNQTSMYLCASTQAGTSTDTQYFGPGTRLTVL.

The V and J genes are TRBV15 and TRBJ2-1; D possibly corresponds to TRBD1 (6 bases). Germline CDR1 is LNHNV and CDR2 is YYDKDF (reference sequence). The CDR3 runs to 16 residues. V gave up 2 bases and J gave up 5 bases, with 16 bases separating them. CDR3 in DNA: TGTGCCACCAGCAGAACAAGGCAGGGGCTCGACAATGAGCAGTTCTTC. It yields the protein CATSRTRQGLDNEQFF.